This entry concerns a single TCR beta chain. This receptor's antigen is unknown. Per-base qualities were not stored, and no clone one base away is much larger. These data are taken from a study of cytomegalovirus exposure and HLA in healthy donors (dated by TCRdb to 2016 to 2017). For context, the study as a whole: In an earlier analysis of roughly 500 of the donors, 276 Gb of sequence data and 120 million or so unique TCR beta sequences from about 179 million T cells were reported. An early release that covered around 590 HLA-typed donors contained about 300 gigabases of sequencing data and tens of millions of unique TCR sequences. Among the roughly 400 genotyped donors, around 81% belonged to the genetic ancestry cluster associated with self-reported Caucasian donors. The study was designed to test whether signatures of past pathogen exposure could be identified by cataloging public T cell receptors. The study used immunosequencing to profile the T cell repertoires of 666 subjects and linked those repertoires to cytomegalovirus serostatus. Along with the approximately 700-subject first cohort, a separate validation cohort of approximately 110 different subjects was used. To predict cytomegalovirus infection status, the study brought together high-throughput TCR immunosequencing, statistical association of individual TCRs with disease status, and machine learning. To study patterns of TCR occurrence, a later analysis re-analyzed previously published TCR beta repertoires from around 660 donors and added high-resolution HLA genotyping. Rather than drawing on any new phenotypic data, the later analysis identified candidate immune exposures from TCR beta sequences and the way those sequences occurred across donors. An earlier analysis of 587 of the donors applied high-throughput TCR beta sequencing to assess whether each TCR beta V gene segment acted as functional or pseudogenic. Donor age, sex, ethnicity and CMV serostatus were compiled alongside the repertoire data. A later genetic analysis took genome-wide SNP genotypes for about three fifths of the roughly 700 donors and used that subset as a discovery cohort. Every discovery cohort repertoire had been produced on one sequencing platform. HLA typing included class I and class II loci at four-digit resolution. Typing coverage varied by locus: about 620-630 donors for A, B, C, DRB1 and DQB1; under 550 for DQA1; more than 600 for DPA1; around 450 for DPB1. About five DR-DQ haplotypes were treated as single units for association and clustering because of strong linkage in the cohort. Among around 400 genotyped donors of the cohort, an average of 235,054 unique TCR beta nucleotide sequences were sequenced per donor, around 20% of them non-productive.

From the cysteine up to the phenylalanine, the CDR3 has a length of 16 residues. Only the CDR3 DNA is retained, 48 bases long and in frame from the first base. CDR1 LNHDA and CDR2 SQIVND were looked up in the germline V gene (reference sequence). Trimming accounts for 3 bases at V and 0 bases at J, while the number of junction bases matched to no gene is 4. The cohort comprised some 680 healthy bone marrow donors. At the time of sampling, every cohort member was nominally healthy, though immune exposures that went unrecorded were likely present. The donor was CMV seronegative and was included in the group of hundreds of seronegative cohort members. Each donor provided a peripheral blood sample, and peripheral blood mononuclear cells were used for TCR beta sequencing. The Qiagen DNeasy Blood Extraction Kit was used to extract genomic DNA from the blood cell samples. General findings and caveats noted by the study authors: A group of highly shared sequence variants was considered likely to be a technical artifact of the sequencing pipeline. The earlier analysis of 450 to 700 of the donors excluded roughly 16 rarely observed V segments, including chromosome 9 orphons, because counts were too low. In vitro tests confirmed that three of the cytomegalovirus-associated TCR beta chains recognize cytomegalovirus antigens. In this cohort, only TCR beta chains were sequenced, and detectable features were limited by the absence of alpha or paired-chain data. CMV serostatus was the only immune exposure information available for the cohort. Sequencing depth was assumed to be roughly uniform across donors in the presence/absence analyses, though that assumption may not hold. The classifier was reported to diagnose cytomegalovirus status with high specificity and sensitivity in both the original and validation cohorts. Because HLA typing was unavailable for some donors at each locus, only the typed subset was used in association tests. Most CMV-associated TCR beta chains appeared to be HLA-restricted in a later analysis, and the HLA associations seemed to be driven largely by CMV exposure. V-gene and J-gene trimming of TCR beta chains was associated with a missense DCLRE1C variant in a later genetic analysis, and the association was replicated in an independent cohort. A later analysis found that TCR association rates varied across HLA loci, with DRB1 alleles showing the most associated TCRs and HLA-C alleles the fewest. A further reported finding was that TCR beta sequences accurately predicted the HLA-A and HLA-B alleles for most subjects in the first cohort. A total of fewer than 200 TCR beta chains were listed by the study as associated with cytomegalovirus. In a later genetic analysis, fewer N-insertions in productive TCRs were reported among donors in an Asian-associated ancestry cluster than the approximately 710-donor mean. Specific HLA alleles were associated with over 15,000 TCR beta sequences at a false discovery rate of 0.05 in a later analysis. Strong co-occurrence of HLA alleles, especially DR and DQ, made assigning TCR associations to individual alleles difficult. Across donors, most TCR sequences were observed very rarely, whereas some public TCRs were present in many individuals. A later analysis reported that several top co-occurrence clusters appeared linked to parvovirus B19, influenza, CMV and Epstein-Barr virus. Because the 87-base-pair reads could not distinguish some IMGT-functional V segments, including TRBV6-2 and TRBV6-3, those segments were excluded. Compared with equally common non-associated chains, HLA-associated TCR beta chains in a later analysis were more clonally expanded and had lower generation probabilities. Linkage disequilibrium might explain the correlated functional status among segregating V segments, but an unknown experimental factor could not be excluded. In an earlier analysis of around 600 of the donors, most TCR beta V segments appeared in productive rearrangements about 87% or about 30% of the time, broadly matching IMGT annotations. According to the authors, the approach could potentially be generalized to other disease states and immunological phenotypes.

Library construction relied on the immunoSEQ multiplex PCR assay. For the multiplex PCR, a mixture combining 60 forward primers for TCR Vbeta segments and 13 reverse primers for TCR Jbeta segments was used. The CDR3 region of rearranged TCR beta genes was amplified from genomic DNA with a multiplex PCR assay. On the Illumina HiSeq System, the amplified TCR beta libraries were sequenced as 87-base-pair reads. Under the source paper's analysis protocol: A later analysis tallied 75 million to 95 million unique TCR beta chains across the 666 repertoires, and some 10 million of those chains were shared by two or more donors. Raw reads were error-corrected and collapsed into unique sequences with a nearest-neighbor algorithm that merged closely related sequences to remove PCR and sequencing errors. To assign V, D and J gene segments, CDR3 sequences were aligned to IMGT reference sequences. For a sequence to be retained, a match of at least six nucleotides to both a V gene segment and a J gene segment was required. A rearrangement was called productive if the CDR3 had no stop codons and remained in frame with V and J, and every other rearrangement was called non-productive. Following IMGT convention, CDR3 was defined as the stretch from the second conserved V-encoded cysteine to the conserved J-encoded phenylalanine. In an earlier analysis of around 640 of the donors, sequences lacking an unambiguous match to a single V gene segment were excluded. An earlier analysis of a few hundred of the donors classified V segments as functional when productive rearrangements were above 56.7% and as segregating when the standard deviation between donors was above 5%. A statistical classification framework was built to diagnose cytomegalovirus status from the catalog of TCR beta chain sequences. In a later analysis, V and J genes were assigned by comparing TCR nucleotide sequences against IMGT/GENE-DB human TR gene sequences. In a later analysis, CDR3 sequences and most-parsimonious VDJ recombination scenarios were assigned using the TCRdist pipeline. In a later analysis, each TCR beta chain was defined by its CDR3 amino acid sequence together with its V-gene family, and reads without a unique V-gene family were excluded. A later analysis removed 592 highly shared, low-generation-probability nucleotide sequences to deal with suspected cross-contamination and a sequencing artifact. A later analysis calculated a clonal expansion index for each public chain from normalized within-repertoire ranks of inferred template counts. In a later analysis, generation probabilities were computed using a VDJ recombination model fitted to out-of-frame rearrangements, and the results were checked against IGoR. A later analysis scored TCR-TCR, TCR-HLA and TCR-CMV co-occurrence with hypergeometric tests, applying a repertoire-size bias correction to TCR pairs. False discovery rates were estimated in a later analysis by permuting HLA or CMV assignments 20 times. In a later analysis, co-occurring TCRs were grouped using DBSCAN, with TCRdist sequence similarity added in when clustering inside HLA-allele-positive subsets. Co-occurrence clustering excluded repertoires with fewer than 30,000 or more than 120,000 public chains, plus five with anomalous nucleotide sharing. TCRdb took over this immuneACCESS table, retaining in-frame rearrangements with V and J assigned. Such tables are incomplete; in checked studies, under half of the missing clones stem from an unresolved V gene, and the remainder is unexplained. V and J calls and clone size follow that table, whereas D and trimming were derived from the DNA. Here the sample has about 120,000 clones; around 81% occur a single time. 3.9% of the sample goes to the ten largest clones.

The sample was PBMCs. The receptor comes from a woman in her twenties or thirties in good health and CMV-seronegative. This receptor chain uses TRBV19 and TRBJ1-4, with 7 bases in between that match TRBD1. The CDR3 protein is CASSIVQGATNEKLFF. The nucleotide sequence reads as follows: TGTGCCAGTAGTATTGTGCAGGGGGCAACTAATGAAAAACTGTTTTTT.